This record looks at one T cell receptor beta chain sequence and its context. The data were obtained in a study of metastatic and nonmetastatic thyroid tumors. The overall study: Repertoire comparisons spanned blood and tumor or nodule tissue from malignant and benign thyroid patients.

Before thyroid surgery, none of the patients had received any treatment. Looked up from germline, CDR1 is SGHNT and CDR2 is YYREEE (reference sequence). V was shortened by 3 bases and J by 10 bases, with 11 bases between the two germline ends. This CDR3 region has 12 residues. With MiXCR, TCRdb called clones anew from the PCR reads. This sample has about 92,000 clones, with 15% found just once. The sample taken for sequencing was blood. The chain carries TRBV5-4 and TRBJ2-1, with TRBD1 as a possible D gene (6 bases). The clonotype was recovered from a female donor with papillary thyroid cancer or a benign thyroid nodule (not recorded which). Some clones in this sample may be carry-over from other donors' samples. CDR3 bases: TGTGCCAGCAGCTCGACAGGTTCAGAGCAGTTCTTC. It yields the protein CASSSTGSEQFF.